This entry lists 23 T cell receptor beta chains sequenced from one sample in a study of blood T cell repertoires in COVID-19. Assay: immunoSEQ multiplex PCR; the TCRdb copy retains only in-frame clones and omits some. The repertoire holds roughly 260,000 clones, about 89% seen once, with 2.3% in the top ten. The sequenced material came from peripheral blood. The receptors shown here come from a woman in her fifties or sixties with acute or convalescent COVID-19.

The table lists this clone with a count of one. The chain links TRBV19 to TRBJ2-3; 10 bases are a match to TRBD2. This CDR3 spans 15 amino acids. The junction had 5 bases not matched to a gene; V was cut back by 5 bases and J by 3 bases. The germline V gene encodes CDR1 LNHDA and CDR2 SQIVND (reference sequence). The CDR3 sequence: CASSQLAGVTDTQYF. In DNA, the CDR3 is TGTGCCAGTAGTCAGCTAGCGGGAGTTACAGATACGCAGTATTTT.

The V and J genes are TRBV2 and TRBJ1-5, with 7 bases lining up with TRBD1. V gave up 2 bases and J gave up 9 bases; unmatched junction bases: 10. CDR3 size: 15 residues. Per the germline V gene, CDR1 is SNHLY and CDR2 is FYNNEI. In nucleotides, the CDR3 is TGTGCCAGCAGTGAAATAGGACAGGCGCTAAGGCCCCAGCATTTT. It translates to CASSEIGQALRPQHF.

The chain has TRBV9 and TRBJ1-6; D may be TRBD1 (5 bases). The CDR3 covers 16 residues. Looked up from germline, CDR1 is SGDLS and CDR2 is YYNGEE. Trimming removed 0 bases at V and 10 bases at J, with 17 bases between. In nucleotides, the CDR3 is TGTGCCAGCAGCGTAGCTGACGGGGGTTTTAGGTCACCCCTCCACTTT. Amino acid sequence: CASSVADGGFRSPLHF.

The table lists this clone with a few counts. The J gene is TRBJ1-6, the V gene TRBV18, with TRBD1 matching 9 bases. The CDR3 sequence is 17 residues long. The J segment lost 3 bases and the V segment lost 1 base, leaving 4 bases of the junction unmatched. CDR1 and CDR2 from the germline V gene are KGHSH and LQKENI. This CDR3 is CASSPQAGQGYNSPLHF. In DNA form, the CDR3 reads TGTGCCAGCTCACCACAGGCGGGACAGGGCTATAATTCACCCCTCCACTTT.

This clone was detected only a few times. This chain joins TRBV19 and TRBJ2-7; TRBD2 aligns across 8 bases. The length of the CDR3 is 14 residues. V was pared by 6 bases and J by 6 bases, with 10 bases of the junction left unmatched. Germline V gene lookup returns CDR1 LNHDA and CDR2 SQIVND (reference sequence). The CDR3 nucleotides are TGTGCCAGTAGACACCCGGGAGGGGGTGGCGAGCAGTACTTC. Residues: CASRHPGGGGEQYF.

The chain couples TRBV27 to TRBJ2-3; 10 bases map to TRBD2. Germline loops: CDR1 MNHEY, CDR2 SMNVEV (reference sequence). This CDR3 has 14 residues. V was pared by 5 bases and J by 5 bases, with 4 bases of the junction left unmatched. The CDR3 protein is CASSLRLAGDTQYF. The CDR3 region has the DNA TGTGCCAGCAGTCTACGACTAGCGGGAGATACGCAGTATTTT.

This rearrangement joins TRBV30 to TRBJ2-7, with D tentatively TRBD1 (6 bases). There are 15 residues in the CDR3. The V end was cut by 3 bases, the J end by 5 bases, with 20 bases between. Germline values: CDR1 GTSNPN, CDR2 SVGIG (reference sequence). CDR3 nucleotide sequence: TGTGCCTGGAGCCCCACAGGGCCGCGATGGAACGAGCAGTACTTC. This codes for CAWSPTGPRWNEQYF.

This chain links TRBV7-8 with TRBJ1-2; 7 bases match TRBD1. The CDR3 totals 17 residues. CDR1 is SGHVS, CDR2 FQNEAQ, per germline. After removal of 2 bases from V and 4 bases from J, the junction contained 13 bases not matched to a gene. The CDR3 region has the DNA TGTGCCAGCAGCTTAAGGGCAGGGGGGCTACGGGGCTATGGCTACACCTTC. Translated, it gives CASSLRAGGLRGYGYTF.

This clone occurred once. The rearrangement joins TRBV5-6 to TRBJ1-3, with 9 bases matching TRBD1. Germline CDR1 SGHDT, CDR2 YYEEEE. V lost 4 bases, J lost 1 base, and 6 bases stayed unmatched. CDR3 length equals 16 residues. The CDR3 bases are TGTGCCAGCAGCCGGGGGGACAGGGATTCTGGAAACACCATATATTTT. Translating it yields CASSRGDRDSGNTIYF.

V usage is TRBV7-9 and J usage is TRBJ1-2; maybe TRBD1 (6 bases). The CDR3 runs to 15 residues. In germline, CDR1 is SEHNR, CDR2 FQNEAQ (reference sequence). Deletions cut 4 bases from V and 6 bases from J, with 18 bases between. The CDR3 here is CASSWGSTGSHGYTF. The CDR3 coding sequence is TGTGCCAGCAGCTGGGGATCAACAGGGTCCCATGGCTACACCTTC.

This clone was seen once. This chain links TRBV27 with TRBJ1-2, with D tentatively TRBD1 (5 bases). V gave up 0 bases and J gave up 2 bases, with 16 bases separating them. Per germline, CDR1 MNHEY and CDR2 SMNVEV (reference sequence). This CDR3 spans 17 amino acids. The CDR3 coding sequence is TGTGCCAGCAGTTTATCTAAGGGTAGGGGTGAGAACTATGGCTACACCTTC. This gives the protein CASSLSKGRGENYGYTF.

This chain links TRBV7-2 with TRBJ2-7, with a tentative D call TRBD2 (6 bases). Per the germline V gene, CDR1 is SGHTA and CDR2 is FQGNSA. V was shortened by 0 bases and J by 5 bases, with 14 bases between the two germline ends. This CDR3 has 15 residues. The CDR3 region is CASSLAFGGWDEQYF. The DNA for the CDR3 is TGTGCCAGCAGCTTAGCGTTCGGGGGTTGGGACGAGCAGTACTTC.

This clone was seen more than once but under ten times. The same CDR3 also results from other DNA sequences found in this sample. This chain uses TRBV5-1 with TRBJ2-1; 13 bases line up with TRBD2. The CDR3 is 16 amino acids. Germline loops: CDR1 SGHRS, CDR2 YFSETQ. V shed 4 bases and J 4 bases; nucleotides not matched to a gene: 5. The CDR3 loop reads CASSPGTSGIYNEQFF. In DNA, the CDR3 is TGCGCCAGCAGCCCGGGGACTAGCGGGATTTACAATGAGCAGTTCTTC.

V and J are TRBV11-3 and TRBJ2-1; 12 bases map to TRBD2. CDR1 SGHNT and CDR2 YENEEA come from the germline V gene. This CDR3 contains 17 residues. V shed 0 bases and J 8 bases; nucleotides not matched to a gene: 8. In DNA, the CDR3 is TGTGCCAGCAGCTTAGAGCGACTAGCGGGAGTCTCGGATGAGCAGTTCTTC. The encoded protein is CASSLERLAGVSDEQFF.

This sequence joins TRBV7-9 and TRBJ2-5, with 8 positions matching TRBD1. The CDR3 runs to 16 residues. The V gene's germline CDR1 is SEHNR and CDR2 FQNEAQ (reference sequence). Trimming cost V 4 bases and J 7 bases; bases outside gene matches: 14. The CDR3 here is CASSYFGQGLTVTQYF. CDR3 DNA sequence: TGTGCCAGCAGCTACTTCGGACAGGGCCTAACTGTGACCCAGTACTTC.

The rearrangement links TRBV6-1 to TRBJ1-6, with a possible D match to TRBD1 (6 bases). Looked up from germline, CDR1 is MNHNS and CDR2 is SASEGT. This CDR3 contains 15 residues. V gave up 3 bases and J gave up 7 bases, with 13 bases separating them. CDR3 bases: TGTGCCAGCAGTGACCCCGGGACACGAAATTCACCCCTCCACTTT. Translation gives CASSDPGTRNSPLHF.

This chain connects TRBV30 to TRBJ2-7; perhaps TRBD1 as D (5 bases). The CDR3 contains 12 residues. CDR1 GTSNPN and CDR2 SVGIG come from the germline V gene (reference sequence). Trimming removed 5 bases from V and 0 bases from J, with 8 bases in between. This CDR3 reads CAWGAVSYEQYF. As DNA, the CDR3 is TGTGCCTGGGGGGCAGTCTCCTACGAGCAGTACTTC.

CDR3 loop: CASSLGLAASTDTQYF. The CDR3 region has the DNA TGTGCCAGCAGTTTAGGTCTAGCAGCTAGCACAGATACGCAGTATTTT. The chain links TRBV28 to TRBJ2-3, with a tentative D call TRBD2 (5 bases). The CDR3 length is 16 residues. Trimming removed 2 bases from V and 0 bases from J, with 12 bases in between. Germline V CDR1 and CDR2: MDHEN, SYDVKM.

The chain links TRBV20-1 to TRBJ2-1; perhaps TRBD2 as D (5 bases). V was pared by 4 bases and J by 9 bases, with 10 bases between. CDR3 length: 11 amino acids. Germline CDR1 DFQATT, CDR2 SNEGSKA (reference sequence). The CDR3 DNA reads TGCAGTGCTATACTAGTTTCTGAGCAGTTCTTC. This encodes CSAILVSEQFF.

The chain links TRBV6-5 to TRBJ2-1; D gene uncertain. The V end was cut by 2 bases, the J end by 10 bases, with 12 bases between. CDR3 size: 13 residues. Germline V gives CDR1 MNHEY, CDR2 SVGAGI. Here the CDR3 DNA reads TGTGCCAGCAGTTACGTCCTGGCAAACGAGCAGTTCTTC. Amino acids: CASSYVLANEQFF.

The V gene is TRBV28, the J gene TRBJ2-7, with D possibly being TRBD1 (6 bases). V was pared by 6 bases and J by 2 bases, with 14 bases between. The CDR3 covers 14 residues. In germline, CDR1 is MDHEN, CDR2 SYDVKM. The DNA of the CDR3 is TGTGCCAGCAGCATGGGACACAACCCCTACGAGCAGTACTTC. It encodes CASSMGHNPYEQYF.

This chain links TRBV30 with TRBJ2-7; possibly TRBD2 for D (5 bases). Trimming shortened V by 0 bases and J by 2 bases, and 11 bases separated the two germline ends. CDR1 and CDR2 (germline): GTSNPN, SVGIG (reference sequence). CDR3 length: 14 residues. Here the CDR3 DNA reads TGTGCCTGGAGTGTACGTGGAGGCGCCTACGAGCAGTACTTC. Its protein is CAWSVRGGAYEQYF.

The chain recombines TRBV7-3 with TRBJ1-2; no firm D call. Trimming cost V 5 bases and J 2 bases, with 15 bases left between them. From germline, CDR1 is SGHTA and CDR2 FQGTGA. The CDR3 extends over 15 amino acids. DNA for the CDR3: TGTGCCAGCAGCCTTTACCCCGGGAGGAACTATGGCTACACCTTC. Translated: CASSLYPGRNYGYTF.